These 30 T cell receptor beta chains were all obtained from the same sample, sequenced in a study of CD8+CD57+ T cells in acquired aplastic anemia. CD8+CD57+ cell expansion, shown by flow cytometry, had occurred in the patients selected for sequencing. CDR3 and TCR beta VDJ profiling relied on a genomic DNA template. TCRdb ran MiXCR on the reads and lists one entry per CDR3 protein. The sample consists of about 180,000 distinct CDR3 sequences, roughly 50% of them appearing once. The sequenced sample consisted of sorted CD4+, CD8+, or CD8+CD57+ T cells (not recorded which) from PBMCs. These receptor sequences come from a human donor with aplastic anemia.

This clonotype has a count of ten or more. V and J are TRBV5-1 and TRBJ1-5, with TRBD1 as a possible D gene (5 bases). The CDR3 length is 14 residues. V was shortened by 0 bases and J by 2 bases, with 6 bases between the two germline ends. Germline CDR1 SGHRS, CDR2 YFSETQ. The CDR3 nucleotides are TGCGCCAGCAGCTTGGTAGGGGGCAATCAGCCCCAGCATTTT. Residues: CASSLVGGNQPQHF. Based on the CDR3 plus reference TRBV5-1 and TRBJ1-5, the full variable domain is KAGVTQTPRYLIKTRGQQVTLSCSPISGHRSVSWYQQTPGQGLQFLFEYFSETQRNKGNFPGRFSGRQFSNSRSEMNVSTLELGDSALYLCASSLVGGNQPQHFGDGTRLSIL.

V gene TRBV2 combines with J gene TRBJ1-5; 8 bases are shared with TRBD1. Per germline, CDR1 SNHLY and CDR2 FYNNEI. Unmatched junction bases numbered 2, after V lost 3 bases and J lost 4 bases. CDR3 length: 14 residues. CDR3 sequence: CASSDRQGNQPQHF. As DNA, the CDR3 is TGTGCCAGCAGTGATCGACAGGGGAATCAGCCCCAGCATTTT.

V and J are TRBV3-1 and TRBJ1-3, with D perhaps matching TRBD1 (5 bases). Per germline, CDR1 LGHDT and CDR2 YNNKEL (reference sequence). Deletions cut 3 bases from V and 4 bases from J, with 10 bases between. The CDR3 spans 14 residues. CDR3 sequence reads: CASSHREGGNTIYF. For the CDR3, the DNA is TGTGCCAGCAGCCACAGGGAAGGAGGAAACACCATATATTTT.

This clonotype has just a few counts. This sequence may be a read error, since a much larger clone differs from it by one base. The chain employs TRBV19 and TRBJ2-2, with a tentative D call TRBD1 (6 bases). Trimming took 7 bases from V and 6 from J, leaving 18 bases between them. The CDR3 length is 15 residues. Germline assignment: CDR1 LNHDA and CDR2 SQIVND (reference sequence). For the CDR3, the DNA is TGTGCCAGTAATGATTTTGGGGGCGCGGCCGGGGAGCTGTTTTTT. Amino acid sequence: CASNDFGGAAGELFF.

The J gene is TRBJ2-6, the V gene TRBV2; D is perhaps TRBD1 or TRBD2 (6 bases each). This CDR3 has 16 amino acids. Germline V gives CDR1 SNHLY, CDR2 FYNNEI. The V end lost 5 bases, the J end lost 0 bases, and 11 bases lay between the germline ends. CDR3 residues: CASSTGGPSGANVLTF. CDR3 DNA sequence: TGTGCCAGCAGTACCGGGGGCCCCTCTGGGGCCAACGTCCTGACTTTC.

Points on this clonotype: A junction boundary mismatches the germline segment, possibly from a read error. The chain is built from TRBV7-9 and TRBJ2-7; D not certain. The length of the CDR3 is 12 residues. The germline CDR1 and CDR2 sequences are SEHNR and FQNEAQ (reference sequence). CDR3 sequence (DNA): TGTGCCAGCAGCATAACATCCTACGAGCGGTACTTC. Its protein is CASSITSYERYF. Complete variable domain (other parts from reference TRBV7-9 and TRBJ2-7): DTGVSQNPRHKITKRGQNVTFRCDPISEHNRLYWYRQTLGQGPEFLTYFQNEAQLEKSRLLSDRFSAERPKGSFSTLEIQRTEQGDSAMYLCASSITSYERYFGPGTRLTVT.

CDR3 nucleotide sequence: TGTGCCAGCAGCTTAGTATCCAGCCGAGGGGCAGATACGCAGTATTTT. Translation: CASSLVSSRGADTQYF. The rearrangement links TRBV7-2 to TRBJ2-3; D tentatively reads TRBD1 or TRBD2 (5 bases each). This CDR3 comprises 16 residues. Germline V lookup: CDR1 SGHTA, CDR2 FQGNSA. Deletions cut 1 base from V and 4 bases from J, with 15 bases between. Full variable domain (outside the CDR3, taken from reference TRBV7-2 and TRBJ2-3): GAGVSQSPSNKVTEKGKDVELRCDPISGHTALYWYRQSLGQGLEFLIYFQGNSAPDKSGLPSDRFSAERTGGSVSTLTIQRTQQEDSAVYLCASSLVSSRGADTQYFGPGTRLTVL.

CDR3 sequence: CASRGLTATNTEAFF. The CDR3 DNA follows: TGTGCCAGCAGAGGATTGACAGCAACGAACACTGAAGCTTTCTTT. The rearrangement joins TRBV2 to TRBJ1-1; D is perhaps TRBD1 (5 bases). The CDR3 is 15 amino acids. Germline CDR1 is SNHLY and CDR2 is FYNNEI. V was shortened by 6 bases and J by 1 base, with 15 bases between the two germline ends. Full variable domain (remainder filled in from reference TRBV2 and TRBJ1-1): EPEVTQTPSHQVTQMGQEVILRCVPISNHLYFYWYRQILGQKVEFLVSFYNNEISEKSEIFDDQFSVERPDGSNFTLKIRSTKLEDSAMYFCASRGLTATNTEAFFGQGTRLTVV.

This rearrangement joins TRBV20-1 to TRBJ1-1; no firm D call. The germline V gene encodes CDR1 DFQATT and CDR2 SNEGSKA (reference sequence). Between the trimmed V and J ends, which lost 6 bases and 8 bases, there was a span of 4 bases. CDR3 length: 8 amino acids. Here the CDR3 reads CSATEAFF. In DNA form, the CDR3 reads TGCAGTGCAACCGAAGCTTTCTTT.

By its share, this clonotype is medium-sized (0.01 to 0.1%). This rearrangement joins TRBV20-1 to TRBJ2-6, with D hard to call. CDR1 is DFQATT, CDR2 SNEGSKA, per germline (reference sequence). V was trimmed by 6 bases and J by 4 bases, leaving 10 bases between them. CDR3 length equals 13 residues. CDR3 DNA sequence: TGCAGTGCCCCAGACGACGGGGCCAACGTCCTGACTTTC. As protein: CSAPDDGANVLTF.

Ten or more counts support this clonotype. The rearrangement uses TRBV5-5 and TRBJ2-2; 9 nucleotides align to TRBD1. Germline V lookup: CDR1 SGHKS, CDR2 YYEKEE (reference sequence). V lost 4 bases and J lost 1; bases outside the gene matches: 2. CDR3 length: 15 amino acids. DNA for the CDR3: TGTGCCAGCAGCAGACAGGGGGTGAACACCGGGGAGCTGTTTTTT. This encodes CASSRQGVNTGELFF.

This clonotype was counted a single time. The J gene is TRBJ2-3, the V gene TRBV29-1; D unresolved. Trimming pared 2 bases from V and 1 base from J, leaving 4 bases between. CDR1 is SQVTM, CDR2 ANQGSEA, per germline. This CDR3 is 12 amino acids long. The CDR3 here is CSVELGTDTQYF. CDR3 nucleotides: TGCAGCGTTGAATTGGGCACAGATACGCAGTATTTT.

The chain employs TRBV5-4 and TRBJ1-4; TRBD1 might be the D (5 bases). Looked up from germline, CDR1 is SGHNT and CDR2 is YYREEE (reference sequence). Trimming stripped 1 base from V and 0 bases from J, with 13 bases between. The CDR3 length is 17 residues. The CDR3 loop is CASSLLGPTATNEKLFF. In DNA form, the CDR3 reads TGTGCCAGCAGCTTGCTGGGGCCAACTGCAACTAATGAAAAACTGTTTTTT. The whole variable domain, remainder taken from reference TRBV5-4 and TRBJ1-4, is ETGVTQSPTHLIKTRGQQVTLRCSSQSGHNTVSWYQQALGQGPQFIFQYYREEENGRGNFPPRFSGLQFPNYSSELNVNALELDDSALYLCASSLLGPTATNEKLFFGSGTQLSVL.

This clonotype was picked up a small number of times. The genes are TRBV7-6 and TRBJ1-5; the D gene is possibly TRBD1 (5 bases). V lost 2 bases, J lost 4 bases, and 24 bases lay in between. The germline V gene has CDR1 SGHVS and CDR2 FNYEAQ. This CDR3 is 19 amino acids long. Here the CDR3 DNA reads TGTGCCAGCAGCTTATCGGGCAGGGCCCCCGGAGGGGTTAATCAGCCCCAGCATTTT. Translating it yields CASSLSGRAPGGVNQPQHF. Together with reference TRBV7-6 and TRBJ1-5, the CDR3 gives the full variable domain: GAGVSQSPRYKVTKRGQDVALRCDPISGHVSLYWYRQALGQGPEFLTYFNYEAQQDKSGLPNDRFSAERPEGSISTLTIQRTEQRDSAMYRCASSLSGRAPGGVNQPQHFGDGTRLSIL.

The chain couples TRBV15 to TRBJ2-1, with D hard to call. Germline CDR1 reads LNHNV; CDR2 reads YYDKDF (reference sequence). The CDR3 sequence is 14 residues long. Trimming stripped 3 bases from V and 0 bases from J, with 6 bases between. CDR3 sequence reads: CATSSSSSYNEQFF. Written as DNA, the CDR3 is TGTGCCACCAGCAGCTCGAGCTCCTACAATGAGCAGTTCTTC.

At least ten counts were recorded for this clonotype. The rearrangement links TRBV19 to TRBJ1-4; no reliable D call. V lost 3 bases to trimming and J lost 12 bases, with 11 bases between them. CDR3 size: 12 residues. The germline CDR1 and CDR2 sequences are LNHDA and SQIVND (reference sequence). CDR3 protein: CASSIGETQLFF. In DNA, the CDR3 is TGTGCCAGTAGTATTGGAGAGACTCAACTGTTTTTT.

This sequence joins TRBV2 and TRBJ1-1, with D possibly TRBD1 on 5 matching bases. Germline V gene lookup returns CDR1 SNHLY and CDR2 FYNNEI. Trimming cost V 8 bases and J 0 bases, with 10 bases left between them. There are 13 residues in the CDR3. The CDR3 is CASSRGMNTEAFF. The CDR3 DNA follows: TGTGCCAGCTCGCGGGGGATGAACACTGAAGCTTTCTTT.

Regarding this clonotype: Given a much more abundant clone one base away, this may be a read error. This chain links TRBV19 with TRBJ2-7, with TRBD1 as a possible D gene (6 bases). The CDR3 spans 17 residues. V was shortened by 3 bases and J by 2 bases, with 20 bases between the two germline ends. Per germline, CDR1 LNHDA and CDR2 SQIVND (reference sequence). In nucleotides, the CDR3 is TGTGCCAGTAGTATTACGACAGGACCGGATTTTGCCTACGAGCAGTACTTC. It translates to CASSITTGPDFAYEQYF. The variable domain in full, with the rest retrieved from reference TRBV19 and TRBJ2-7, is DGGITQSPKYLFRKEGQNVTLSCEQNLNHDAMYWYRQDPGQGLRLIYYSQIVNDFQKGDIAEGYSVSREKKESFPLTVTSAQKNPTAFYLCASSITTGPDFAYEQYFGPGTRLTVT.

This clonotype appeared many times. The conserved final phenylalanine or tryptophan is absent from the CDR3, which likely points to a read error. The rearrangement joins TRBV7-3 to TRBJ1-2, with a weak D call TRBD1 (5 bases). The CDR3 runs to 15 residues. In germline, CDR1 is SGHTA, CDR2 FQGTGA. V lost 2 bases to trimming and J lost 6 bases, with 16 bases between them. The DNA of the CDR3 is TGTGCCAGCAGCTTAGGGACCCCGGCCGCGGATGGCTACACCCTC. Its translation is CASSLGTPAADGYTL.

There are a few counts of this clonotype. This rearrangement joins TRBV6-1 to TRBJ1-1, with D perhaps matching TRBD1 (6 bases). Trimming removed 7 bases at V and 10 bases at J, with 22 bases between. Germline assignment: CDR1 MNHNS and CDR2 SASEGT. This CDR3 contains 14 residues. The CDR3 nucleotides read TGTGCCAGCACCCCCGACAGGCCCACACGTTCAGCTTTCTTT. It translates to CASTPDRPTRSAFF.

The rearrangement uses TRBV19 and TRBJ1-5; D is uncertain. Germline V gene lookup returns CDR1 LNHDA and CDR2 SQIVND (reference sequence). With 2 bases removed from V and 6 bases from J, the gap between germline ends came to 11 bases. This CDR3 is built from 14 residues. CDR3 coding DNA: TGTGCCAGTAGTATATTAGGCCCCGGTCAGCCCCAGCATTTT. Amino acids: CASSILGPGQPQHF. The full variable domain, its missing parts supplied by reference TRBV19 and TRBJ1-5, is DGGITQSPKYLFRKEGQNVTLSCEQNLNHDAMYWYRQDPGQGLRLIYYSQIVNDFQKGDIAEGYSVSREKKESFPLTVTSAQKNPTAFYLCASSILGPGQPQHFGDGTRLSIL.

A word on this clonotype: Given a much more abundant clone one base away, this may be a read error. The chain combines TRBV12-3 or TRBV12-4 with TRBJ2-7, with a weak D call TRBD1 (6 bases). The CDR3 consists of 15 residues. In DNA form, the CDR3 reads TGTGCCAGCAGTTTAGCGCGTCAGGGGTTTGAGGAGCGGTACTTC. Protein product: CASSLARQGFEERYF.

This clonotype was seen many times. This sequence joins TRBV6-1 and TRBJ2-5, with D uncertain. The CDR3 covers 12 residues. Between the trimmed V and J ends, which lost 1 base and 9 bases, there was a span of 9 bases. The germline gives CDR1 MNHNS, CDR2 SASEGT. CDR3 bases: TGTGCCAGCAGTGAAGTGCGCCTCGCCCAGTACTTC. Residues: CASSEVRLAQYF.

This clonotype turned up a few times. The chain is built from TRBV7-9 and TRBJ2-5, with TRBD2 identical over 10 bases. V shed 5 bases, J shed 4 bases, and the junction held 4 bases outside the gene matches. Germline CDR1 SEHNR, CDR2 FQNEAQ (reference sequence). The CDR3 loop spans 14 amino acids. The DNA for the CDR3 is TGTGCCAGCAGCCTCCTAGCGGGAGTAGAGACCCAGTACTTC. Residues: CASSLLAGVETQYF.

This clonotype was counted at least ten times. The V and J genes are TRBV15 and TRBJ2-3; the D gene is possibly TRBD2 (7 bases). Germline CDR1 LNHNV, CDR2 YYDKDF (reference sequence). V was shortened by 3 bases and J by 0 bases, with 13 bases between the two germline ends. The CDR3 covers 16 residues. CDR3 nucleotides: TGTGCCACCAGCAGGGGGGGGCTAGGTAGCACAGATACGCAGTATTTT. Residues: CATSRGGLGSTDTQYF.

This clonotype was detected many times. CDR3 residues: CASSFEAVRGTGELFF. CDR3 in DNA: TGTGCCAGCAGCTTCGAAGCGGTACGGGGCACCGGGGAGCTGTTTTTT. The chain couples TRBV5-5 to TRBJ2-2, with D perhaps TRBD2 (5 bases). The CDR3 totals 16 residues. Germline V gives CDR1 SGHKS, CDR2 YYEKEE (reference sequence). V lost 2 bases and J lost 4, with 15 bases in between.

The chain recombines TRBV7-9 with TRBJ2-3; D is unclear. V shed 4 bases and J shed 1 base, with 6 bases lying between them. CDR1 is SEHNR, CDR2 FQNEAQ, per germline (reference sequence). CDR3 size: 13 residues. Here the CDR3 DNA reads TGTGCCAGCAGCTACCTGGGCACAGATACGCAGTATTTT. As protein: CASSYLGTDTQYF.

A few counts support this clonotype. The rearrangement joins TRBV28 to TRBJ1-2, with a weak D call TRBD1 (5 bases). Trimming pared 2 bases from V and 2 bases from J, leaving 9 bases between. This CDR3 comprises 14 residues. CDR1 and CDR2 (germline): MDHEN, SYDVKM. CDR3 bases: TGTGCCAGCAGTTTAGGTGCAGGGAACTATGGCTACACCTTC. It codes for CASSLGAGNYGYTF.

This chain uses TRBV29-1 with TRBJ1-1; D might be TRBD1 (6 bases). The CDR3 has 14 amino acids. Germline V gene data show CDR1 as SQVTM and CDR2 as ANQGSEA. Trimming stripped 4 bases from V and 0 bases from J, with 12 bases between. The CDR3 nucleotides are TGCAGCGTTGGGAGGGGGGGGATGAACACTGAAGCTTTCTTT. It encodes CSVGRGGMNTEAFF.

Many counts were recorded for this clonotype. The V and J genes are TRBV6-1 and TRBJ2-7; 8 nucleotides match TRBD1. From germline, CDR1 is MNHNS and CDR2 SASEGT. The junction had 14 bases not matched to a gene; V was cut back by 5 bases and J by 2 bases. The CDR3 is made up of 17 amino acids. The CDR3, as DNA: TGTGCCAGCAGTCCACTCCTACGAGGGACAGGAGCCTACGAGCAGTACTTC. This codes for CASSPLLRGTGAYEQYF.